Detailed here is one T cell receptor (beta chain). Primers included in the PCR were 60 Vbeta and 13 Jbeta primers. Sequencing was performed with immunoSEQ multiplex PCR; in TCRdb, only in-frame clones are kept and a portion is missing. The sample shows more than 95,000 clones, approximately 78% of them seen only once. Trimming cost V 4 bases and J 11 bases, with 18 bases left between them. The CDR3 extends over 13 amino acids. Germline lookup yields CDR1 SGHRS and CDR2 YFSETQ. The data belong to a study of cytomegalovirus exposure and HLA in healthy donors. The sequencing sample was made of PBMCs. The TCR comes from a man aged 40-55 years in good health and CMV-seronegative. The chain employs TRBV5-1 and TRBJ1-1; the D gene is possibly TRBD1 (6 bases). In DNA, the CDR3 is TGCGCCAGCAGCCCGGACAGCGCTATACGGGCTTTCTTT. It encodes CASSPDSAIRAFF.